The 23 T cell receptor beta chains below were found in one sample sequenced in a study of cytomegalovirus exposure and HLA in healthy donors (TCRdb year 2017). Library preparation employed the immunoSEQ multiplex PCR assay. For the multiplex PCR, a mixture combining 60 forward primers for TCR Vbeta segments and 13 reverse primers for TCR Jbeta segments was used. In TCRdb, the immuneACCESS table is reduced to in-frame sequences with V and J assigned. These tables do not hold every clone; where another copy was compared, an unresolved V gene accounts for under half, and the others remain unexplained. The sample contains 160,000 or so clones, 70% to 80% of them found a single time. 1.4% of the sample goes to the ten largest clones. Sequencing input: PBMCs. These TCRs come from a male donor in good health and CMV-seronegative.

V and J are TRBV28 and TRBJ2-5, with D maybe TRBD1 (6 bases). The CDR3 has 16 residues. Germline loops: CDR1 MDHEN, CDR2 SYDVKM. The V gene lost 5 bases and the J gene lost 0 bases, with 16 bases spanning the gap. The CDR3 DNA follows: TGTGCCAGCAGTGATGGAAGGGGGAAGTACCAAGAGACCCAGTACTTC. It translates to CASSDGRGKYQETQYF.

This clone was seen just once. The chain uses TRBV5-4 and TRBJ2-5; 7 nucleotides agree with TRBD2. Germline V gene sequence: CDR1 SGHNT, CDR2 YYREEE (reference sequence). There are 14 residues in the CDR3. V dropped 1 base and J dropped 4; count of bases not matched to a gene: 4. CDR3 residues: CASSLRAGAETQYF. The CDR3 DNA is TGTGCCAGCAGCTTGCGTGCGGGAGCAGAGACCCAGTACTTC.

The rearrangement uses TRBV27 and TRBJ2-1; 7 nucleotides agree with TRBD2. This CDR3 spans 15 amino acids. V dropped 1 base and J dropped 6; count of bases not matched to a gene: 6. Germline V gives CDR1 MNHEY, CDR2 SMNVEV (reference sequence). In DNA form, the CDR3 reads TGTGCCAGCAGTTTATGGACTGGGGGGGGCAATGAGCAGTTCTTC. Protein sequence: CASSLWTGGGNEQFF.

The chain recombines TRBV28 with TRBJ2-3; the match to TRBD2 covers 9 bases. The germline V gene encodes CDR1 MDHEN and CDR2 SYDVKM. V shed 1 base, J shed 5 bases, and the junction held 4 bases outside the gene matches. There are 15 residues in the CDR3. This CDR3 reads CASSLSHSGGDTQYF. CDR3 bases: TGTGCCAGCAGTTTATCCCATAGCGGGGGAGATACGCAGTATTTT.

The chain links TRBV7-9 to TRBJ2-7; D is perhaps TRBD1 (5 bases). Germline V gene lookup returns CDR1 SEHNR and CDR2 FQNEAQ (reference sequence). Trimming left V 2 bases short and J 4 bases short, with 12 bases between. The CDR3 loop spans 14 amino acids. For the CDR3, the DNA is TGTGCCAGCAGCTTAAATGTAGGGGATTACGAGCAGTACTTC. Amino acid sequence: CASSLNVGDYEQYF. Drawing the rest from reference TRBV7-9 and TRBJ2-7, the complete variable domain is DTGVSQNPRHKITKRGQNVTFRCDPISEHNRLYWYRQTLGQGPEFLTYFQNEAQLEKSRLLSDRFSAERPKGSFSTLEIQRTEQGDSAMYLCASSLNVGDYEQYFGPGTRLTVT.

The chain combines TRBV5-6 with TRBJ2-5; the match to TRBD2 covers 11 bases. The germline CDR1 and CDR2 sequences are SGHDT and YYEEEE. This CDR3 is 16 amino acids long. Trimming at V came to 4 bases and at J to 2 bases, leaving 7 bases not matched to a gene. CDR3: CASSPYRLAGQETQYF. CDR3 bases: TGTGCCAGCAGCCCATACCGACTAGCGGGGCAAGAGACCCAGTACTTC.

This sequence joins TRBV7-2 and TRBJ2-1, with D unresolved. CDR3 size: 14 residues. The V end was cut by 3 bases, the J end by 6 bases, with 12 bases between. Germline CDR1 SGHTA, CDR2 FQGNSA. The CDR3 DNA follows: TGTGCCAGCAGCTTTGTCGGCCGGAGCAATGAGCAGTTCTTC. Amino acid sequence: CASSFVGRSNEQFF.

This clone has only one observation. The chain is built from TRBV28 and TRBJ2-5, with a weak D call TRBD2 (6 bases). This CDR3 has 14 amino acids. CDR1 is MDHEN and CDR2 is SYDVKM in the germline V gene. Trimming pared 5 bases from V and 5 bases from J, leaving 15 bases between. CDR3 protein: CASSGRAGSETQYF. Here the CDR3 DNA reads TGTGCCAGCAGTGGACGGGCGGGGAGCGAGACCCAGTACTTC.

The chain combines TRBV5-1 with TRBJ2-7; 9 bases map to TRBD1. With 4 bases clipped from V and 5 bases from J, the junction kept 7 bases outside the gene matches. The CDR3 spans 14 residues. Looked up from germline, CDR1 is SGHRS and CDR2 is YFSETQ. CDR3 nucleotide sequence: TGCGCCAGCAGCGGGGGACAGGGTAACCACGAGCAGTACTTC. The encoded protein is CASSGGQGNHEQYF.

The chain employs TRBV4-1 and TRBJ2-1; the match to TRBD2 covers 9 bases. The CDR3 spans 17 residues. Looked up from germline, CDR1 is MGHRA and CDR2 is YSYEKL. V shed 1 base and J 0 bases; nucleotides not matched to a gene: 4. The CDR3 DNA sequence: TGCGCCAGCAGCCAAGGGCGGGGGGGTCTCTCCTACAATGAGCAGTTCTTC. Its protein is CASSQGRGGLSYNEQFF.

The chain uses TRBV19 and TRBJ2-5, with 10 bases matching TRBD2. J lost 5 bases, V lost 4 bases, and 10 bases had no gene match. The germline V gene has CDR1 LNHDA and CDR2 SQIVND (reference sequence). This CDR3 is 16 amino acids long. The CDR3 loop is CASSKLAGGLVETQYF. CDR3 nucleotides: TGTGCCAGTAGTAAATTAGCGGGGGGACTGGTGGAGACCCAGTACTTC.

The chain recombines TRBV6-5 with TRBJ2-2, with 11 positions matching TRBD2. CDR3 size: 15 residues. J lost 6 bases, V lost 3 bases, and 3 bases had no gene match. The germline V gene encodes CDR1 MNHEY and CDR2 SVGAGI. CDR3 in DNA: TGTGCCAGCAGTTATACTAGCGGGGGATCCGGGGAGCTGTTTTTT. Protein: CASSYTSGGSGELFF.

As concerns this clone: One end of the junction does not line up with germline, which may come from a read error. The chain is built from TRBV7-7 and TRBJ2-5; 11 bases are a match to TRBD1. CDR3 length: 15 residues. Germline V gives CDR1 SSHAT, CDR2 FNYEAQ (reference sequence). The CDR3 nucleotides read TGTGCTAGCAGCTTAGGGGACAGGGGGCAAGAGACCCAGTACTTC. Translating gives CASSLGDRGQETQYF.

The V gene is TRBV29-1, the J gene TRBJ2-7, with a possible D match to TRBD1 (6 bases). The germline V and J ends were trimmed by 5 bases and 0 bases, with 11 bases remaining between them. CDR1 and CDR2 (germline): SQVTM, ANQGSEA. The CDR3 loop spans 13 amino acids. For the CDR3, the DNA is TGCAGCGTTTCAGGGGAGAGCTCCTACGAGCAGTACTTC. Encoded protein: CSVSGESSYEQYF.

The chain carries TRBV2 and TRBJ1-3, with D perhaps TRBD1 (5 bases). CDR3 length: 12 amino acids. The V end lost 8 bases, the J end lost 0 bases, and 5 bases lay between the germline ends. The germline CDR1 and CDR2 sequences are SNHLY and FYNNEI. For the CDR3, the DNA is TGTGCCAGCCAGGGCTCTGGAAACACCATATATTTT. This codes for CASQGSGNTIYF.

This clone occurred a few times. The rearrangement uses TRBV7-2 and TRBJ1-2, with TRBD1 matching 9 bases. CDR1 and CDR2 (germline): SGHTA, FQGNSA. V was pared by 1 base and J by 4 bases, with 4 bases of the junction left unmatched. This CDR3 spans 15 amino acids. The CDR3 loop reads CASSLGQGVSYGYTF. Written as DNA, the CDR3 is TGTGCCAGCAGCTTAGGACAGGGGGTCTCCTATGGCTACACCTTC.

V gene TRBV5-6 combines with J gene TRBJ1-4; no clear D. V was pared by 0 bases and J by 11 bases, with 14 bases between. Germline CDR1 is SGHDT and CDR2 is YYEEEE. This CDR3 contains 14 residues. The CDR3 coding sequence is TGTGCCAGCAGCTTGGAAAGAGGGTTAGGGAAACTGTTTTTT. Protein sequence: CASSLERGLGKLFF.

About this clone: A read error may produce the germline difference seen at one junction end. This chain connects TRBV7-9 to TRBJ1-4, with D possibly matching TRBD1 (5 bases). The CDR3 contains 15 residues. Per germline, CDR1 SEHNR and CDR2 FQNEAQ (reference sequence). CDR3 loop: CSSSSDGGEGEKLFF. The CDR3 DNA is TGTTCCAGCAGCTCCGATGGAGGGGAAGGTGAAAAACTGTTTTTT. The entire variable domain, with the rest obtained from reference TRBV7-9 and TRBJ1-4, is as follows: DTGVSQNPRHKITKRGQNVTFRCDPISEHNRLYWYRQTLGQGPEFLTYFQNEAQLEKSRLLSDRFSAERPKGSFSTLEIQRTEQGDSAMYLCSSSSDGGEGEKLFFGSGTQLSVL.

This chain connects TRBV2 to TRBJ1-2, with D unresolved. V lost 7 bases, J lost 2 bases, and 14 bases lay in between. CDR1 is SNHLY, CDR2 FYNNEI, per germline. The CDR3 covers 14 residues. In DNA, the CDR3 is TGTGCCAGCATGGGCCCGGCGTCGAACTATGGCTACACCTTC. Translated, it gives CASMGPASNYGYTF.

V usage is TRBV11-2 and J usage is TRBJ2-2; weak D call: TRBD1 (6 bases). CDR1 is SGHAT, CDR2 FQNNGV, per germline. The CDR3 covers 15 residues. Trimming removed 5 bases at V and 0 bases at J, with 10 bases between. CDR3: CASSPGQPNTGELFF. The DNA for the CDR3 is TGTGCCAGCAGCCCCGGACAGCCGAACACCGGGGAGCTGTTTTTT.

In its sample, this clone was seen a few times. In nucleotides, the CDR3 is TGTGCCAGCAGCGTAGCGGGACTAGCGTCAAATGAGCAGTTCTTC. Amino acids: CASSVAGLASNEQFF. V is TRBV9 and J is TRBJ2-1; 10 bases fit TRBD2. The V gene end was trimmed by 0 bases and the J gene end by 7 bases; junction bases not matched to a gene: 4. This CDR3 comprises 15 residues. Germline V gene data show CDR1 as SGDLS and CDR2 as YYNGEE. Together with reference TRBV9 and TRBJ2-1, the CDR3 gives the full variable domain: DSGVTQTPKHLITATGQRVTLRCSPRSGDLSVYWYQQSLDQGLQFLIQYYNGEERAKGNILERFSAQQFPDLHSELNLSSLELGDSALYFCASSVAGLASNEQFFGPGTRLTVL.

The chain employs TRBV6-5 and TRBJ2-1; possible D gene TRBD2, 6 bases. Germline loops: CDR1 MNHEY, CDR2 SVGAGI. The CDR3 loop spans 13 amino acids. V was clipped by 6 bases and J by 5 bases, with 11 bases between them. This CDR3 reads CASRLGLDNEQFF. As DNA, the CDR3 is TGTGCCAGCAGATTGGGACTTGACAATGAGCAGTTCTTC.

J is TRBJ2-3 and V is TRBV4-3; possibly TRBD1 for D (6 bases). Germline CDR1 reads LGHNA; CDR2 reads YSLEER. V lost 5 bases to trimming and J lost 3 bases, with 12 bases between them. CDR3 length: 14 residues. The CDR3 here is CASSGRGGTDTQYF. Written as DNA, the CDR3 is TGCGCCAGCAGCGGCAGGGGCGGAACAGATACGCAGTATTTT.